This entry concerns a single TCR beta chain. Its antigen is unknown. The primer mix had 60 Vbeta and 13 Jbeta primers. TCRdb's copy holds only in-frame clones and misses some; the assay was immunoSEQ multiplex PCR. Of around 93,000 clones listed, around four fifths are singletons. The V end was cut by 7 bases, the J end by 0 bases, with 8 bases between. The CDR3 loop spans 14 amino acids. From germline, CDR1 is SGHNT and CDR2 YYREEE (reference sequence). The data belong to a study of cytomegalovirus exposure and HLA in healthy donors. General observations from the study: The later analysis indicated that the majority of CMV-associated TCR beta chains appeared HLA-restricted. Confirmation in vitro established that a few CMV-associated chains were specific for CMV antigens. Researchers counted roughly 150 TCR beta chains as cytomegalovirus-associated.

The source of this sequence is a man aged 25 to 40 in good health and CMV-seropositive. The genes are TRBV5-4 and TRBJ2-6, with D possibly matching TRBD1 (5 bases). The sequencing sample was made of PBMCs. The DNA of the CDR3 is TGTGCCAGCGGGGCTGACTCTGGGGCCAACGTCCTGACTTTC. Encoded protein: CASGADSGANVLTF.